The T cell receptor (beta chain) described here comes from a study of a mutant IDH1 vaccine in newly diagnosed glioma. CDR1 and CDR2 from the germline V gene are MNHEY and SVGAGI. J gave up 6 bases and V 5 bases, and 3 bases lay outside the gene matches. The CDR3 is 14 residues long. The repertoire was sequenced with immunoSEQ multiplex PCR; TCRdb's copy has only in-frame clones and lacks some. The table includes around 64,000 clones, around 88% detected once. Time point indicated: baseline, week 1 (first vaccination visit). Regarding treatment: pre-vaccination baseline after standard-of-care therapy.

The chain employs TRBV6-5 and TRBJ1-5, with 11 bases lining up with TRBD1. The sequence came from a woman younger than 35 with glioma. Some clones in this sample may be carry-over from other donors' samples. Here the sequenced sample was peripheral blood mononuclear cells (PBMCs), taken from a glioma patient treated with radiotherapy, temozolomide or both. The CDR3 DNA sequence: TGTGCCAGCAGTACCGGGACAGGGGGTCAGCCCCAGCATTTT. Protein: CASSTGTGGQPQHF.